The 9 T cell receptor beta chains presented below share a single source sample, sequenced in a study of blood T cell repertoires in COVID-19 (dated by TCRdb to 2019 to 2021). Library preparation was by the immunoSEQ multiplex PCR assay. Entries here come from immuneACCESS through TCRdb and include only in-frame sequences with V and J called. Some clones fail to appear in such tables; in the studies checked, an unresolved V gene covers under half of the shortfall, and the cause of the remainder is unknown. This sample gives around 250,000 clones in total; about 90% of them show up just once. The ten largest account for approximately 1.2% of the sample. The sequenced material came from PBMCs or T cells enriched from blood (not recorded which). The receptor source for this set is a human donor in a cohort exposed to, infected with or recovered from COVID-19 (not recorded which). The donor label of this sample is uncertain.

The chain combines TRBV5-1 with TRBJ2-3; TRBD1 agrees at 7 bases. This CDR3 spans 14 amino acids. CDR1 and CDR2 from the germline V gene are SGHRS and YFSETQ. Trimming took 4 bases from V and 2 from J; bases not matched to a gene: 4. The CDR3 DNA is TGCGCCAGCAGCGGGGGACAGTACACAGATACGCAGTATTTT. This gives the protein CASSGGQYTDTQYF. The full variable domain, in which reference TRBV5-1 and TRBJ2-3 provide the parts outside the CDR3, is KAGVTQTPRYLIKTRGQQVTLSCSPISGHRSVSWYQQTPGQGLQFLFEYFSETQRNKGNFPGRFSGRQFSNSRSEMNVSTLELGDSALYLCASSGGQYTDTQYFGPGTRLTVL.

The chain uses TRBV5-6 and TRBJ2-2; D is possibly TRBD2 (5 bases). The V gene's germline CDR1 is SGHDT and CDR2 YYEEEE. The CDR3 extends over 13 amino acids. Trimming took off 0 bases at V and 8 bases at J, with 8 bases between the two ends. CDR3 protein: CASSLASGGELFF. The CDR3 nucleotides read TGTGCCAGCAGCTTGGCCTCGGGAGGGGAGCTGTTTTTT.

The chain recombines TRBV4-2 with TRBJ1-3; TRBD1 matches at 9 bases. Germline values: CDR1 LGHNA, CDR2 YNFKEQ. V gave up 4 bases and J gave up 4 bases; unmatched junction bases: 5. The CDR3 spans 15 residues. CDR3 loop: CASSRGTGSGNTIYF. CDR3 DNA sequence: TGTGCCAGCAGCCGGGGGACAGGGTCAGGAAACACCATATATTTT.

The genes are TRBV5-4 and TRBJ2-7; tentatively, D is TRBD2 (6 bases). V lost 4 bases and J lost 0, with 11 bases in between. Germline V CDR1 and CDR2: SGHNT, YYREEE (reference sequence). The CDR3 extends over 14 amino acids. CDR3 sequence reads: CASSTGLVSYEQYF. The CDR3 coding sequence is TGTGCCAGCAGCACGGGACTTGTCTCCTACGAGCAGTACTTC.

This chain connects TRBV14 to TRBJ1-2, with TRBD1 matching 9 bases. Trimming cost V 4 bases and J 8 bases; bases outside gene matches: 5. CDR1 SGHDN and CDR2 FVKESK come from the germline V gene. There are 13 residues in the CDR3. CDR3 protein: CASSRRTGDGYTF. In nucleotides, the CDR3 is TGTGCCAGCAGCCGTCGGACAGGGGACGGCTACACCTTC.

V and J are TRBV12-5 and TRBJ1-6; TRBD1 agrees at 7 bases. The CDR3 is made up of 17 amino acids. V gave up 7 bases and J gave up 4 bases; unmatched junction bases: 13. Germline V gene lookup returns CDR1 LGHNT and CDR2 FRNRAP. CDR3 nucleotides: TGTGCTAGTGTCCTGACAGGGAACGGGGATTATAATTCACCCCTCCACTTT. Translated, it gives CASVLTGNGDYNSPLHF.

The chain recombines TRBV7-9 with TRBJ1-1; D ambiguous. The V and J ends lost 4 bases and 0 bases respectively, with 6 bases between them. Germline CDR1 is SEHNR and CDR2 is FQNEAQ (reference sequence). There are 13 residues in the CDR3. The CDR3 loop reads CASSSYLNTEAFF. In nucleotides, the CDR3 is TGTGCCAGCAGCTCCTACTTGAACACTGAAGCTTTCTTT.

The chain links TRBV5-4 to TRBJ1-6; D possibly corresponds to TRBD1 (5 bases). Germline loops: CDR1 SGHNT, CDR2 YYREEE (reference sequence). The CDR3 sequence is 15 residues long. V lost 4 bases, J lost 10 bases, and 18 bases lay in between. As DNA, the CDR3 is TGTGCCAGCAGCCCCACCGGGTGGGGGGACTCACCCCTCCACTTT. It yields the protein CASSPTGWGDSPLHF.

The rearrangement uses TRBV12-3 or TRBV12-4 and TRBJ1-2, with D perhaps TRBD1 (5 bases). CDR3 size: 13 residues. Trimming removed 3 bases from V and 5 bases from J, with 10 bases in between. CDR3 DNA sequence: TGTGCCAGCAGTTTCGACAGCACTTATGGCTACACCTTC. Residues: CASSFDSTYGYTF.